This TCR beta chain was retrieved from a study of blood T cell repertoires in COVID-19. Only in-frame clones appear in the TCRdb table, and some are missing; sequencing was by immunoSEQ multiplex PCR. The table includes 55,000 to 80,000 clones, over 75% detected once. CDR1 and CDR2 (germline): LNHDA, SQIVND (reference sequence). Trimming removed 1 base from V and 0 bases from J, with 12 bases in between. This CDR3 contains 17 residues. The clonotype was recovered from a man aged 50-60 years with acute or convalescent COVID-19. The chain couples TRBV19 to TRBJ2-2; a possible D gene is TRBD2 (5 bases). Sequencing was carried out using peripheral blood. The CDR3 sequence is CASSIGAGGANTGELFF. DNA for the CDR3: TGTGCCAGTAGTATAGGTGCGGGCGGCGCGAACACCGGGGAGCTGTTTTTT.